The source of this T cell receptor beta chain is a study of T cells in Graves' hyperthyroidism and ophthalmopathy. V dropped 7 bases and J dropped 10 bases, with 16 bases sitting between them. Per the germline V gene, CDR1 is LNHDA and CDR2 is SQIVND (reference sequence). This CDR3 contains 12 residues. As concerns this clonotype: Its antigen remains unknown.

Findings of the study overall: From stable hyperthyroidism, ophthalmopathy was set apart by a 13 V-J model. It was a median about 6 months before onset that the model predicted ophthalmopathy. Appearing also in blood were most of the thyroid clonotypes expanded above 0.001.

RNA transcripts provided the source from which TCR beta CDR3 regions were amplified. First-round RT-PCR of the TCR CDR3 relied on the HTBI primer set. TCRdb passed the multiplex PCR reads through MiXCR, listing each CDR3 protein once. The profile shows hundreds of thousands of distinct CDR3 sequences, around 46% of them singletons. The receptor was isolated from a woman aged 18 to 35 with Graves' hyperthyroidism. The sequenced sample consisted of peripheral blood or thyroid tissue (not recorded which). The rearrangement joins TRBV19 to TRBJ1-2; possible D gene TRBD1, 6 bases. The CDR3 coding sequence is TGTGCCAGTACCCAGGGGTTTTTTGACTACACCTTC. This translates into CASTQGFFDYTF. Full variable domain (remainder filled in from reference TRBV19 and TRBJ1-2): DGGITQSPKYLFRKEGQNVTLSCEQNLNHDAMYWYRQDPGQGLRLIYYSQIVNDFQKGDIAEGYSVSREKKESFPLTVTSAQKNPTAFYLCASTQGFFDYTFGSGTRLTVV.